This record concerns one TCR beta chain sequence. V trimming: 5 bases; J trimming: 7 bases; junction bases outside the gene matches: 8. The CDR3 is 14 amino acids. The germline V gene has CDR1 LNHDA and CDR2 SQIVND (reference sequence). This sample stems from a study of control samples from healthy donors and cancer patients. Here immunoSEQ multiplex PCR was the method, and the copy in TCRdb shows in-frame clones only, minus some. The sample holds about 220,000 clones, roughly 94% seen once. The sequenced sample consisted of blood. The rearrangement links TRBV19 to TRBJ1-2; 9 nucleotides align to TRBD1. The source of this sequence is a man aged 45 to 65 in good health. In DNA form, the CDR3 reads TGTGCCAGTAGTGCCTCCAACAGGGGGCCTGGCTACACCTTC. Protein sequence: CASSASNRGPGYTF. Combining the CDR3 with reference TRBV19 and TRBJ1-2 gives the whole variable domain DGGITQSPKYLFRKEGQNVTLSCEQNLNHDAMYWYRQDPGQGLRLIYYSQIVNDFQKGDIAEGYSVSREKKESFPLTVTSAQKNPTAFYLCASSASNRGPGYTFGSGTRLTVV.